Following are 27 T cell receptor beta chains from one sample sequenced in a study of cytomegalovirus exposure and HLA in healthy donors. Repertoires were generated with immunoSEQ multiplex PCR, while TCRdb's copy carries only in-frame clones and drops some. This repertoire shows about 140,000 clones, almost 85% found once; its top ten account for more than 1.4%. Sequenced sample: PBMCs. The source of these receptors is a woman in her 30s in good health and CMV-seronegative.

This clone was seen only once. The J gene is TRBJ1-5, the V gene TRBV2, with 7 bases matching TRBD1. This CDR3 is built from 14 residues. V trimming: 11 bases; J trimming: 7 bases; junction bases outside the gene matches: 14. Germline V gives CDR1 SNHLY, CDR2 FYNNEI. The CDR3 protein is CASRRTGSEQPQHF. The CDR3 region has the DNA TGTGCCTCCCGGAGGACAGGATCCGAGCAGCCCCAGCATTTT. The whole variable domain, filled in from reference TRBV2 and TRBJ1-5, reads EPEVTQTPSHQVTQMGQEVILRCVPISNHLYFYWYRQILGQKVEFLVSFYNNEISEKSEIFDDQFSVERPDGSNFTLKIRSTKLEDSAMYFCASRRTGSEQPQHFGDGTRLSIL.

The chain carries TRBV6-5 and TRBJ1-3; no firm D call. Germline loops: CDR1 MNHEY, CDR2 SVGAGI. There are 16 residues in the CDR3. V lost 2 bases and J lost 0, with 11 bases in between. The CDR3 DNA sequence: TGTGCCAGCAGTTACGGACGAGGGTCCTCTGGAAACACCATATATTTT. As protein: CASSYGRGSSGNTIYF.

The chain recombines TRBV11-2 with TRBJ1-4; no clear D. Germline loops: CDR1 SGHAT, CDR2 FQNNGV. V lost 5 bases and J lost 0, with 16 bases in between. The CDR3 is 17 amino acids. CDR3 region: CASSPRRATATNEKLFF. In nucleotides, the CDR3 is TGTGCCAGCAGCCCGAGGAGAGCAACTGCAACTAATGAAAAACTGTTTTTT.

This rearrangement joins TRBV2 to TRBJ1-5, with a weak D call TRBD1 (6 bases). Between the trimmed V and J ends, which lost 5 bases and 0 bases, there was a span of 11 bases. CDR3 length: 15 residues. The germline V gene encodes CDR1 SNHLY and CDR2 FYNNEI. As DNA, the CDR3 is TGTGCCAGCAGTTTACAGGGCGGTAGCAATCAGCCCCAGCATTTT. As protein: CASSLQGGSNQPQHF.

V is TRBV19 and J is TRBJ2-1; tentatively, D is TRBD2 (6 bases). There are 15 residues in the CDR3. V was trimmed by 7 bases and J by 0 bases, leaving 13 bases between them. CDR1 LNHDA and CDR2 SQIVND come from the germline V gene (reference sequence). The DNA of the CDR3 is TGTGCCAGTACTCCGGACGGGAGCTCCTACAATGAGCAGTTCTTC. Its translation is CASTPDGSSYNEQFF.

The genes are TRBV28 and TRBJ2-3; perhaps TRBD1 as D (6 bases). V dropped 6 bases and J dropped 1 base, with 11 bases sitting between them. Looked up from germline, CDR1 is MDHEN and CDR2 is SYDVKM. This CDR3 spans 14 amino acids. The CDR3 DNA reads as TGTGCCAGCAGCCGCGACAGGCGCACAGATACGCAGTATTTT. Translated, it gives CASSRDRRTDTQYF. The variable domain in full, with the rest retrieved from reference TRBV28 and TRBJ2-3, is DVKVTQSSRYLVKRTGEKVFLECVQDMDHENMFWYRQDPGLGLRLIYFSYDVKMKEKGDIPEGYSVSREKKERFSLILESASTNQTSMYLCASSRDRRTDTQYFGPGTRLTVL.

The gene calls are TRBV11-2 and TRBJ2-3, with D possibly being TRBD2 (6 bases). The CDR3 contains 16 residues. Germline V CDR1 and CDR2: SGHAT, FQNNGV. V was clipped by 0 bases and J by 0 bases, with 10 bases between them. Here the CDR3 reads CASSLDSGASTDTQYF. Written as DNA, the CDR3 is TGTGCCAGCAGCTTAGATAGCGGAGCTAGCACAGATACGCAGTATTTT.

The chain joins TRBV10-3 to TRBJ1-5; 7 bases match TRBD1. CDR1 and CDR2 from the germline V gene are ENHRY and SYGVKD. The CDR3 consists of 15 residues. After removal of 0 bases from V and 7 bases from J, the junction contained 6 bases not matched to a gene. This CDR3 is CAISESKGGSQPQHF. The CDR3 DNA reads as TGTGCCATCAGTGAGTCAAAAGGGGGCAGCCAGCCCCAGCATTTT.

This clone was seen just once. CDR3 DNA: TGTGCCAGCAGCTTAACCGGGACTAGCAATGAGCAGTTCTTC. It encodes CASSLTGTSNEQFF. The chain couples TRBV7-9 to TRBJ2-1, with TRBD2 identical over 8 bases. The CDR3 has 14 amino acids. V was pared by 2 bases and J by 6 bases, with 3 bases of the junction left unmatched. Germline assignment: CDR1 SEHNR and CDR2 FQNEAQ (reference sequence).

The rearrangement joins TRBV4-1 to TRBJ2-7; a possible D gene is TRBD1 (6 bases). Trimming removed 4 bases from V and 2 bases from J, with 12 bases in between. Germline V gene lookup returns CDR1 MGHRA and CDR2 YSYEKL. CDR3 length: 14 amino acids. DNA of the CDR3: TGCGCCAGCAGCCGGACAGATACCACCTACGAGCAGTACTTC. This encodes CASSRTDTTYEQYF.

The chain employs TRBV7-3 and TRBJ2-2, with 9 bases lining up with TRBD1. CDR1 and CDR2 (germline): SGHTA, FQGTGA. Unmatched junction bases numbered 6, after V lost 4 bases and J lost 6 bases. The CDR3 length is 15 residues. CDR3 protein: CASSSRDRVPGELFF. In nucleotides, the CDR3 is TGTGCCAGCAGCTCCCGGGACAGGGTTCCCGGGGAGCTGTTTTTT.

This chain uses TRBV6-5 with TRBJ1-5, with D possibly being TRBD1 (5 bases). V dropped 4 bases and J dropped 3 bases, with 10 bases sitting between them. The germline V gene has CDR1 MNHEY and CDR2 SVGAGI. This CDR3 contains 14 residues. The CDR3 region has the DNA TGTGCCAGCAGTTCAAGACAGTTCAATCAGCCCCAGCATTTT. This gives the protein CASSSRQFNQPQHF.

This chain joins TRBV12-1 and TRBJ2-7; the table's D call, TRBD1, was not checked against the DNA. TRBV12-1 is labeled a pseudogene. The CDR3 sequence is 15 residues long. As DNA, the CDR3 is TGTGCCAGCAGCTTACAGGGGCCCGACTCCTACGAGCAGTACTTC. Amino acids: CASSLQGPDSYEQYF.

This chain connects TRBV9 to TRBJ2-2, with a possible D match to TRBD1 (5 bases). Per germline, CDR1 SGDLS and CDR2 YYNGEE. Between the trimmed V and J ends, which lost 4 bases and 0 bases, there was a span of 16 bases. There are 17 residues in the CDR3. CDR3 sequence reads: CASSSTGSGTNTGELFF. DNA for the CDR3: TGTGCCAGCAGCTCGACCGGGTCAGGGACGAACACCGGGGAGCTGTTTTTT.

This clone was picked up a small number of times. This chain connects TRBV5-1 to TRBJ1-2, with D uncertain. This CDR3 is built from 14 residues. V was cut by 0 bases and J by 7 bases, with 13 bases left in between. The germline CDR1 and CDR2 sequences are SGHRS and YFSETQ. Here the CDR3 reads CASSLAENQRGYTF. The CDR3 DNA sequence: TGCGCCAGCAGCTTGGCGGAGAATCAGCGTGGCTACACCTTC.

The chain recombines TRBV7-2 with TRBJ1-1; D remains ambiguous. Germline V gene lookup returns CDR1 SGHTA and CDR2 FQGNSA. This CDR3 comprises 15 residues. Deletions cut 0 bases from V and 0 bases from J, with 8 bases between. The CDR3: CASSLARILNTEAFF. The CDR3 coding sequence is TGTGCCAGCAGCTTAGCCAGGATACTGAACACTGAAGCTTTCTTT.

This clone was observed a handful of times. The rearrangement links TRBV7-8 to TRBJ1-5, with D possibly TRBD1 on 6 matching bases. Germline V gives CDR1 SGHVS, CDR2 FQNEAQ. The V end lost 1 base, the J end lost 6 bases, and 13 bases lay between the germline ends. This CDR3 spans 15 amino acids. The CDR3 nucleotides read TGTGCCAGCAGCTTAGGAGGAACAGGGATTCAGCCCCAGCATTTT. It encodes CASSLGGTGIQPQHF.

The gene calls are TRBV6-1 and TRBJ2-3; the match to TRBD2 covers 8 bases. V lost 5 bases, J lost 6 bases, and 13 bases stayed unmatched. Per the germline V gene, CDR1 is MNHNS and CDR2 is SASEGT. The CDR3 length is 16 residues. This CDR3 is CASSKGTGGVRDTQYF. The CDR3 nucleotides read TGTGCCAGCAGTAAAGGAACGGGGGGGGTCCGTGATACGCAGTATTTT.

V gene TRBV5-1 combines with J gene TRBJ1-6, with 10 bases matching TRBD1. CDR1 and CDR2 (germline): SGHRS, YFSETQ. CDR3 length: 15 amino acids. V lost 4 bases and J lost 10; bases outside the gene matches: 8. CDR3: CASSGSTGGESPLHF. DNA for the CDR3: TGCGCCAGCAGCGGATCGACAGGGGGCGAGTCACCCCTCCACTTT.

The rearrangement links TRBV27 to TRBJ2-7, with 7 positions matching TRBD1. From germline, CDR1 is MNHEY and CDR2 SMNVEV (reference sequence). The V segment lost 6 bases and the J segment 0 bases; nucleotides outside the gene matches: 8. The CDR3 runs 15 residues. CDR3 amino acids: CASRRGTVASYEQYF. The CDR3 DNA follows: TGTGCCAGCAGACGAGGGACAGTCGCCTCCTACGAGCAGTACTTC.

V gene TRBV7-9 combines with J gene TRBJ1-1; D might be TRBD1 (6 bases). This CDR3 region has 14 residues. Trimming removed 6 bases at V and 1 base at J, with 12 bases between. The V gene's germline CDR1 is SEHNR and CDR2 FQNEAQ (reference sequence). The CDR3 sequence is CASSRQGSNTEAFF. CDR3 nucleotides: TGTGCCAGCAGTAGGCAGGGGTCGAACACTGAAGCTTTCTTT.

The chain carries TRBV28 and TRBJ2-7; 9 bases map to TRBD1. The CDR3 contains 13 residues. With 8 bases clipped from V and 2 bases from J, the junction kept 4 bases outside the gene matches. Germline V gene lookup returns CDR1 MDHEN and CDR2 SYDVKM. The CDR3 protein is CASGDRATYEQYF. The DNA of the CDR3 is TGTGCCAGCGGGGACAGGGCTACCTACGAGCAGTACTTC.

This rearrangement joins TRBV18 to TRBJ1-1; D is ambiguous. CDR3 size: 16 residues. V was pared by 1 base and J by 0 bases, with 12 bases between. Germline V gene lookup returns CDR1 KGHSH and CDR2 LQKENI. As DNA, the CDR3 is TGTGCCAGCTCACCACTGGCAGGCCTCATGAACACTGAAGCTTTCTTT. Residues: CASSPLAGLMNTEAFF.

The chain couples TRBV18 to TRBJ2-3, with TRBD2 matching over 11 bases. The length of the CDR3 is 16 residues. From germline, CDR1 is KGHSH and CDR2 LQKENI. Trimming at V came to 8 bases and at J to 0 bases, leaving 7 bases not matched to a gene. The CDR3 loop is CASRSGGAYSTDTQYF. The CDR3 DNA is TGTGCCAGCCGTAGCGGGGGGGCATACAGCACAGATACGCAGTATTTT. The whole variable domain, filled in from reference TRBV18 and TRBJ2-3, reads NAGVMQNPRHLVRRRGQEARLRCSPMKGHSHVYWYRQLPEEGLKFMVYLQKENIIDESGMPKERFSAEFPKEGPSILRIQQVVRGDSAAYFCASRSGGAYSTDTQYFGPGTRLTVL.

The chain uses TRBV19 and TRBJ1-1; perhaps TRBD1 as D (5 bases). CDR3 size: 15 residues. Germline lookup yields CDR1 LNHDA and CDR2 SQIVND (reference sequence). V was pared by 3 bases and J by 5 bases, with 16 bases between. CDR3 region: CASSMEPAKGTEAFF. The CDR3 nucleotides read TGTGCCAGTAGTATGGAACCGGCCAAGGGGACTGAAGCTTTCTTT.

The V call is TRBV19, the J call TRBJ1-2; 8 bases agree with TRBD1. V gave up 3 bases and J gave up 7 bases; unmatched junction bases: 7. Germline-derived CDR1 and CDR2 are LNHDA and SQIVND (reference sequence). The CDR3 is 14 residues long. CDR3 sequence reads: CASSILDRGSGYTF. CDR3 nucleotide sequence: TGTGCCAGTAGTATCCTAGACAGGGGATCTGGCTACACCTTC.

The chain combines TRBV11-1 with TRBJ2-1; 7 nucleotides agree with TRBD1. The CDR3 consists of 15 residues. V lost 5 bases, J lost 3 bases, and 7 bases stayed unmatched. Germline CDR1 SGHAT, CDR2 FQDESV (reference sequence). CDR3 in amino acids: CASSRGGADYNEQFF. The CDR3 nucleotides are TGTGCCAGCAGCCGAGGGGGCGCGGACTACAATGAGCAGTTCTTC.